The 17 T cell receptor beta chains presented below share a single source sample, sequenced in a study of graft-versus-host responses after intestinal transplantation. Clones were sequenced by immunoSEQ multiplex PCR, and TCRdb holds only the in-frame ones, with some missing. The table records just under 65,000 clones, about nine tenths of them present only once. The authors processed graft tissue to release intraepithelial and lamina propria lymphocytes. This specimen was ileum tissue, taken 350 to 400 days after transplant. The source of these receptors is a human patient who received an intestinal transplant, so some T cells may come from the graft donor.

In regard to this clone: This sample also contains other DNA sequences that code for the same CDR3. CDR3 nucleotide sequence: TGTGCCAGCAGCTTAGGGGAGGTGACACCCCTCCACTTT. Translating it yields CASSLGEVTPLHF. The chain carries TRBV7-2 and TRBJ1-6; no reliable D call. Germline-derived CDR1 and CDR2 are SGHTA and FQGNSA. The V end was cut by 1 base, the J end by 11 bases, with 9 bases between. The CDR3 totals 13 residues.

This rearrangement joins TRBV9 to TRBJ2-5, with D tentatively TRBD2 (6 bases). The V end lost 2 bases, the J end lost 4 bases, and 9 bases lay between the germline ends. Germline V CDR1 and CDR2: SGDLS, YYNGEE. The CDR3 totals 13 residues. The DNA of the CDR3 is TGTGCCAGCAGCGTTGGGGGAGGAGAGACCCAGTACTTC. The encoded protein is CASSVGGGETQYF.

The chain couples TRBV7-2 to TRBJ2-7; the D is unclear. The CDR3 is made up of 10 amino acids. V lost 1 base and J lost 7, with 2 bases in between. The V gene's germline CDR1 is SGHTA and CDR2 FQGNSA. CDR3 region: CASSLGEQYF. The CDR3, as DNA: TGTGCCAGCAGCTTAGGGGAGCAGTACTTC.

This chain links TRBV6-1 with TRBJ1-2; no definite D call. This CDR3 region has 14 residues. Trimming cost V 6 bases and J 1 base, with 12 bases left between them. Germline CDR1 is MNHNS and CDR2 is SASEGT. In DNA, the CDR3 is TGTGCCAGCAGCCCCAGGAGAGATAACTATGGCTACACCTTC. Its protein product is CASSPRRDNYGYTF.

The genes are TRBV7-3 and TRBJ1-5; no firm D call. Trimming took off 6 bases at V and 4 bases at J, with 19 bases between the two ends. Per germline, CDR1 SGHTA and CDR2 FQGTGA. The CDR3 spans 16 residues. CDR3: CASRLVRPCWNQPQHF. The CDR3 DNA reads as TGTGCCAGCAGGCTTGTCCGACCGTGTTGGAATCAGCCCCAGCATTTT.

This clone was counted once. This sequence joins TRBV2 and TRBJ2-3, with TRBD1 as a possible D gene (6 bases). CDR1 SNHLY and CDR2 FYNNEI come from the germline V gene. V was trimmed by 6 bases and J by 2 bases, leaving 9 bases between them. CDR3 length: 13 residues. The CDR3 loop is CASRDSNTDTQYF. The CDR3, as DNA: TGTGCCAGCAGGGACAGCAACACAGATACGCAGTATTTT. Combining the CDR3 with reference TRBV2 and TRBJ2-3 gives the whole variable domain EPEVTQTPSHQVTQMGQEVILRCVPISNHLYFYWYRQILGQKVEFLVSFYNNEISEKSEIFDDQFSVERPDGSNFTLKIRSTKLEDSAMYFCASRDSNTDTQYFGPGTRLTVL.

CDR3 in DNA: TGCGCCAGCAGCTTGTTAGCGGGAGAGAAAAATCTCACAGATACGCAGTATTTT. Protein sequence: CASSLLAGEKNLTDTQYF. V usage is TRBV5-1 and J usage is TRBJ2-3, with TRBD2 matching 9 bases. The germline gives CDR1 SGHRS, CDR2 YFSETQ. The CDR3 totals 18 residues. Losses at the gene ends were 1 base for V and 2 bases for J; bases not matched to a gene: 11. Drawing the rest from reference TRBV5-1 and TRBJ2-3, the complete variable domain is KAGVTQTPRYLIKTRGQQVTLSCSPISGHRSVSWYQQTPGQGLQFLFEYFSETQRNKGNFPGRFSGRQFSNSRSEMNVSTLELGDSALYLCASSLLAGEKNLTDTQYFGPGTRLTVL.

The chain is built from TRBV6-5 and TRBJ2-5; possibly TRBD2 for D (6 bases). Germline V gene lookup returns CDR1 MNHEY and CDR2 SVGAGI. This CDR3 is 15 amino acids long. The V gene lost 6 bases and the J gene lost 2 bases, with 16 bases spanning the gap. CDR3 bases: TGTGCCAGCAGCCCCTTTGGGGGGATACAAGAGACCCAGTACTTC. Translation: CASSPFGGIQETQYF.

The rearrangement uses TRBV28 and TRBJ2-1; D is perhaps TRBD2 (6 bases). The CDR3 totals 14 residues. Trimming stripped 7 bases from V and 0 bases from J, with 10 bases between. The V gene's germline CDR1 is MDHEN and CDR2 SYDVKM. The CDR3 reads CASNDGSSYNEQFF. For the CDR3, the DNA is TGTGCCAGCAATGACGGGAGCTCCTACAATGAGCAGTTCTTC. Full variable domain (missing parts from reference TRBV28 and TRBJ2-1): DVKVTQSSRYLVKRTGEKVFLECVQDMDHENMFWYRQDPGLGLRLIYFSYDVKMKEKGDIPEGYSVSREKKERFSLILESASTNQTSMYLCASNDGSSYNEQFFGPGTRLTVL.

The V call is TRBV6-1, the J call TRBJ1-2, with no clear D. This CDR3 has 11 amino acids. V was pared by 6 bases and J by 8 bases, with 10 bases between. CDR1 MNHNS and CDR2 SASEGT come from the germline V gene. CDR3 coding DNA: TGTGCCAGCAGGGAGGGCGACGGCTACACCTTC. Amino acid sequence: CASREGDGYTF.

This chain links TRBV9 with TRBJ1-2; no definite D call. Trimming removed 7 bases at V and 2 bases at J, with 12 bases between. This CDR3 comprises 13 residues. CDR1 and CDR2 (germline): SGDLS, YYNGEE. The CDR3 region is CASAPSENYGYTF. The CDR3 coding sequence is TGTGCCAGCGCCCCGTCAGAGAACTATGGCTACACCTTC.

The CDR3 protein is CASSPGRETEAFF. DNA for the CDR3: TGTGCCAGCAGTCCTGGAAGGGAGACTGAAGCTTTCTTT. The V call is TRBV6-5, the J call TRBJ1-1; D is uncertain. Germline loops: CDR1 MNHEY, CDR2 SVGAGI. V dropped 5 bases and J dropped 5 bases, with 12 bases sitting between them. The CDR3 covers 13 residues.

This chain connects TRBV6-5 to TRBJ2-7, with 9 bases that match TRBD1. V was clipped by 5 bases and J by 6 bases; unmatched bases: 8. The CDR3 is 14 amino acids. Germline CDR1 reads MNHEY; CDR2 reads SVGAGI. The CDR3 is CASSLGDRVSEQYF. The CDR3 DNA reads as TGTGCCAGCAGTCTCGGGGACAGGGTATCCGAGCAGTACTTC.

CDR3 sequence: CASSWRGKGTDTQYF. The CDR3 region has the DNA TGTGCCAGCAGCTGGCGGGGGAAGGGTACAGATACGCAGTATTTT. This chain uses TRBV7-3 with TRBJ2-3, with 7 bases matching TRBD2. Unmatched junction bases numbered 7, after V lost 4 bases and J lost 3 bases. CDR3 length: 15 residues. Germline V CDR1 and CDR2: SGHTA, FQGTGA. Drawing the rest from reference TRBV7-3 and TRBJ2-3, the complete variable domain is GAGVSQTPSNKVTEKGKYVELRCDPISGHTALYWYRQSLGQGPEFLIYFQGTGAADDSGLPNDRFFAVRPEGSVSTLKIQRTERGDSAVYLCASSWRGKGTDTQYFGPGTRLTVL.

CDR3 region: CASSLELAGATDTQYF. The CDR3 DNA is TGCGCCAGCAGCTTGGAACTAGCGGGAGCCACAGATACGCAGTATTTT. This chain uses TRBV5-1 with TRBJ2-3; TRBD2 matches 11 bases. V was clipped by 0 bases and J by 2 bases; unmatched bases: 2. This CDR3 contains 16 residues. Per germline, CDR1 SGHRS and CDR2 YFSETQ.

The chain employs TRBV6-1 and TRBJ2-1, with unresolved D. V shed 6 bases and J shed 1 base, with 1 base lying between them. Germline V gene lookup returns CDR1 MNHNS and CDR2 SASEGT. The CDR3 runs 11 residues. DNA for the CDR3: TGTGCCAGCAGATCCTACAATGAGCAGTTCTTC. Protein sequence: CASRSYNEQFF.

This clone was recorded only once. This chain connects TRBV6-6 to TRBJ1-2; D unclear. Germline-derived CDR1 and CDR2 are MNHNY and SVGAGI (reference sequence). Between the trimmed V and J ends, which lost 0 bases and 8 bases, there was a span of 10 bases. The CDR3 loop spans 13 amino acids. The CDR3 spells CASSYSSDGGYTF. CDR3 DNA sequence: TGTGCCAGCAGTTACTCGAGTGACGGAGGCTACACCTTC.